Below, one TCR beta chain is given with its context. Trimming cost V 6 bases and J 0 bases; bases outside gene matches: 8. This CDR3 spans 17 amino acids. Germline V gives CDR1 ENHRY, CDR2 SYGVKD. MiXCR, applied by TCRdb to the 5' RACE reads, yields one record per CDR3 protein. The table lists 450,000 or so distinct CDR3 sequences, more than 20% of them singletons. These data belong to a study of T-cell memory formation after mild COVID-19. The clonotype originates from an adult woman who had mild COVID-19 (a few samples of this study predate the infection). Cell type and time point are not known. Sequencing was carried out using PBMCs or a T cell subset sorted from them (not recorded which). The V call is TRBV10-3, the J call TRBJ1-3; 10 positions match TRBD1. This CDR3 reads CAIRGQGSTHSGNTIYF. The CDR3 DNA reads as TGTGCCATCAGGGGACAGGGGAGTACCCACTCTGGAAACACCATATATTTT.